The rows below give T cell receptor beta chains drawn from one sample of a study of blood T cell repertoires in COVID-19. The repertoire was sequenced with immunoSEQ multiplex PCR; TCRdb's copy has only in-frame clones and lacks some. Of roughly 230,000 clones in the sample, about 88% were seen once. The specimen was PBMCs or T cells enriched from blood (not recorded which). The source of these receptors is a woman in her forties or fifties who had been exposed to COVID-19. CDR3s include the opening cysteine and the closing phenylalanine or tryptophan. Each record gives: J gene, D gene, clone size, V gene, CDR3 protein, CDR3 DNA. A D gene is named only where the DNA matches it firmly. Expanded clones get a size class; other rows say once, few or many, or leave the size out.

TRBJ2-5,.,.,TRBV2,CASTEWAPLYF,TGTGCCAGCACCGAGTGGGCCCCGTTGTACTTC
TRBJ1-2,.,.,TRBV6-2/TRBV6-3,CASSRGGPGYGYTF,TGTGCCAGCAGTCGAGGTGGCCCGGGCTATGGCTACACCTTC
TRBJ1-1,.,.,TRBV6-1,CASSEAGAEAFF,TGTGCCAGCAGTGAGGCAGGGGCTGAAGCTTTCTTT
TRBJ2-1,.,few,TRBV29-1,CSVELAFEQFF,TGCAGCGTTGAACTAGCTTTTGAGCAGTTCTTC
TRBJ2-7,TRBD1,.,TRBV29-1,CSVEGGTGGSEQYF,TGCAGCGTTGAAGGGGGGACAGGGGGTTCCGAGCAGTACTTC
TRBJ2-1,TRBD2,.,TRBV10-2,CASLSPAGTSGGKFF,TGCGCCAGCCTGAGTCCGGCCGGGACTAGCGGGGGGAAGTTCTTC
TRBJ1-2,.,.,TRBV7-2,CASSYTDYGYTF,TGTGCCAGCAGCTACACCGACTATGGCTACACCTTC
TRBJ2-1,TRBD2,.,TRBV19,CASSLVAGPHEQFF,TGTGCCAGTAGTTTGGTAGCGGGGCCCCATGAGCAGTTCTTC
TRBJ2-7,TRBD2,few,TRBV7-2,CASSLRVGGSRQVREQYF,TGTGCCAGCAGCCTCCGGGTGGGGGGGTCCCGTCAGGTCCGCGAGCAGTACTTC
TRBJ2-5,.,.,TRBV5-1,CASSLGPDQETQYF,TGCGCCAGCAGCTTGGGTCCGGACCAAGAGACCCAGTACTTC